The 10 T cell receptor beta chains below were found in one sample sequenced in a study of control samples from healthy donors and cancer patients. The repertoire was sequenced with immunoSEQ multiplex PCR; TCRdb's copy has only in-frame clones and lacks some. The sample lists about 110,000 clones; approximately 84% were seen once. Sequencing was carried out using blood. The origin of the receptors is a man aged 18-30 years in good health.

The CDR3 region has the DNA TGTGCCAGCAGGAGCCGCACTGAAGCTTTCTTT. It specifies CASRSRTEAFF. The chain recombines TRBV6-5 with TRBJ1-1, with D unclear. Germline values: CDR1 MNHEY, CDR2 SVGAGI. This CDR3 is 11 amino acids long. V was clipped by 6 bases and J by 4 bases, with 6 bases between them.

The V call is TRBV4-1, the J call TRBJ2-5; TRBD2 matches 7 bases. Per germline, CDR1 MGHRA and CDR2 YSYEKL. The CDR3 covers 17 residues. The ends lost 0 bases at V and 0 bases at J; junction bases unmatched: 7. CDR3 sequence reads: CASSQDHAGGYQETQYF. The CDR3 nucleotides read TGCGCCAGCAGCCAAGATCACGCCGGGGGGTACCAAGAGACCCAGTACTTC.

The chain links TRBV10-1 to TRBJ2-2; D is unresolved. This CDR3 region has 15 residues. Trimming took off 3 bases at V and 4 bases at J, with 12 bases between the two ends. Germline V gene sequence: CDR1 WNHNN, CDR2 SYGVQD (reference sequence). DNA for the CDR3: TGCGCCAGCAGTGATGAGACTGAGAGCACCGGGGAGCTGTTTTTT. As protein: CASSDETESTGELFF.

The J gene is TRBJ2-7, the V gene TRBV4-1; TRBD2 matches at 8 bases. Trimming took 0 bases from V and 2 from J; bases not matched to a gene: 6. Germline V lookup: CDR1 MGHRA, CDR2 YSYEKL. There are 16 residues in the CDR3. The DNA for the CDR3 is TGCGCCAGCAGCCAAGATAGTACGCGGGGGGCCTACGAGCAGTACTTC. This gives the protein CASSQDSTRGAYEQYF.

By share of the sample, this clone is medium-sized. The identical CDR3 is also encoded by other nucleotide sequences in the sample. This rearrangement joins TRBV9 to TRBJ2-3; D not certain. The CDR3 length is 13 residues. Germline assignment: CDR1 SGDLS and CDR2 YYNGEE. Trimming stripped 3 bases from V and 2 bases from J, with 7 bases between. The CDR3 DNA is TGTGCCAGCAGCGCAAGAGTCACAGATACGCAGTATTTT. Translation gives CASSARVTDTQYF.

This clone showed up just once. The gene calls are TRBV2 and TRBJ2-7; TRBD1 aligns across 7 bases. The CDR3 extends over 17 amino acids. V lost 3 bases, J lost 7 bases, and 18 bases stayed unmatched. CDR1 is SNHLY, CDR2 FYNNEI, per germline. The CDR3 DNA sequence: TGTGCCAGCAGTGATGGGCAGGGGGTTTTGCTCGGAGAAGAGCAGTACTTC. As protein: CASSDGQGVLLGEEQYF.

J is TRBJ2-1 and V is TRBV24-1; perhaps TRBD1 as D (5 bases). Trimming took off 3 bases at V and 4 bases at J, with 9 bases between the two ends. There are 14 residues in the CDR3. Germline CDR1 and CDR2: KGHDR and SFDVKD. CDR3 amino acids: CATSDRGWYNEQFF. The CDR3 DNA follows: TGTGCCACCAGTGATAGGGGTTGGTACAATGAGCAGTTCTTC.

This clone was picked up one time. This chain uses TRBV5-6 with TRBJ1-1; no firm D call. Trimming took off 1 base at V and 2 bases at J, with 12 bases between the two ends. Germline CDR1 and CDR2: SGHDT and YYEEEE. This CDR3 is built from 15 residues. The CDR3 is CASSLTQDGNTEAFF. CDR3 nucleotides: TGTGCCAGCAGCTTGACCCAGGACGGAAACACTGAAGCTTTCTTT.

The rearrangement joins TRBV5-1 to TRBJ2-7; 8 bases are a match to TRBD1. With 2 bases clipped from V and 2 bases from J, the junction kept 9 bases outside the gene matches. CDR1 is SGHRS and CDR2 is YFSETQ in the germline V gene. The CDR3 consists of 16 residues. The CDR3 region is CASSLTGGSGTYEQYF. CDR3 nucleotides: TGCGCCAGCAGCTTAACAGGGGGGTCGGGGACCTACGAGCAGTACTTC.

This rearrangement joins TRBV10-3 to TRBJ1-1; D unresolved. The germline CDR1 and CDR2 sequences are ENHRY and SYGVKD. This CDR3 region has 13 residues. V was shortened by 8 bases and J by 3 bases, with 13 bases between the two germline ends. The CDR3 sequence: CAIGGGMDTEAFF. Written as DNA, the CDR3 is TGTGCCATCGGCGGAGGGATGGACACTGAAGCTTTCTTT.